Listed below are T cell receptor beta chains from one sample, sequenced in a study of cytomegalovirus exposure and HLA in healthy donors. Assay: immunoSEQ multiplex PCR; the TCRdb copy retains only in-frame clones and omits some. In the table there are under 70,000 clones, 55% to 80% of which are singletons. Material for sequencing was PBMCs. These receptors were collected from a woman aged 25-40 years in good health and CMV-seronegative. Both conserved end residues are part of each CDR3. The order of the fields is V gene, J gene, D gene, CDR3 length, clone size, CDR3 DNA, CDR3 protein. D genes are given only for firm matches. Rows may omit the clone size; those that give it use once, few, many or a size class.

V gene: TRBV7-3; J gene: TRBJ2-7; D gene: TRBD2; CDR3 length: 16; clone size: .; CDR3 DNA: TGTGCCAGCAGCTTAGCCAGGACTAGCGGGGGGTACGAGCAGTACTTC; CDR3 protein: CASSLARTSGGYEQYF
V gene: TRBV19; J gene: TRBJ1-5; D gene: .; CDR3 length: 15; clone size: .; CDR3 DNA: TGTGCCAGTAGTATAGGCGGGGGGCCCAATCAGCCCCAGCATTTT; CDR3 protein: CASSIGGGPNQPQHF
V gene: TRBV19; J gene: TRBJ1-1; D gene: TRBD1; CDR3 length: 14; clone size: .; CDR3 DNA: TGTGCCAGTAGCGCGACAGGGGTAGTCACTGAAGCTTTCTTT; CDR3 protein: CASSATGVVTEAFF
V gene: TRBV4-1; J gene: TRBJ2-7; D gene: TRBD1; CDR3 length: 16; clone size: .; CDR3 DNA: TGCGCCAGCAGCCTAGACCGGACAGGGTCCAACTACGAGCAGTACTTC; CDR3 protein: CASSLDRTGSNYEQYF
V gene: TRBV6-6; J gene: TRBJ2-2; D gene: .; CDR3 length: 14; clone size: once; CDR3 DNA: TGTGCCAGCAGCGGGACCAAGGGGGCCGGGGAGCTGTTTTTT; CDR3 protein: CASSGTKGAGELFF
V gene: TRBV7-9; J gene: TRBJ1-1; D gene: TRBD1; CDR3 length: 15; clone size: few; CDR3 DNA: TGTGCCAGCAGCCCAGGACAGGGTTTGAACACTGAAGCTTTCTTT; CDR3 protein: CASSPGQGLNTEAFF
V gene: TRBV2; J gene: TRBJ2-2; D gene: TRBD2; CDR3 length: 16; clone size: few; CDR3 DNA: TGTGCCAGCAGTGCACTAGCGGGGGACAACACCGGGGAGCTGTTTTTT; CDR3 protein: CASSALAGDNTGELFF
V gene: TRBV11-3; J gene: TRBJ1-1; D gene: TRBD1; CDR3 length: 18; clone size: .; CDR3 DNA: TGTGCCAGCAGCCCAAGGGGACAGGGATTAAGGATGAACACTGAAGCTTTCTTT; CDR3 protein: CASSPRGQGLRMNTEAFF
V gene: TRBV5-3; J gene: TRBJ2-7; D gene: .; CDR3 length: 14; clone size: few; CDR3 DNA: TGTGCCAGCAGCCCCCCGGACAATTCCTACGAGCAGTACTTC; CDR3 protein: CASSPPDNSYEQYF
V gene: TRBV12-5; J gene: TRBJ2-1; D gene: TRBD2; CDR3 length: 19; clone size: .; CDR3 DNA: TGTGCTAGTGGTTTGGCACCGGGACTAGCGGGGGGGAAGCTCAATGAGCAGTTCTTC; CDR3 protein: CASGLAPGLAGGKLNEQFF
V gene: TRBV4-1; J gene: TRBJ2-1; D gene: TRBD1; CDR3 length: 20; clone size: .; CDR3 DNA: TGCGCCAGCAGCCAGGGGACAGGGATACAGCTCGATACGTCCTACAATGAGCAGTTCTTC; CDR3 protein: CASSQGTGIQLDTSYNEQFF
V gene: TRBV7-2; J gene: TRBJ1-6; D gene: .; CDR3 length: 12; clone size: .; CDR3 DNA: TGTGCCAGCAGCGACTTGGGTTCACCCCTCCACTTT; CDR3 protein: CASSDLGSPLHF
V gene: TRBV7-8; J gene: TRBJ1-1; D gene: .; CDR3 length: 14; clone size: .; CDR3 DNA: TGTGCCAGCAGCTTTATAACAGTGAACACTGAAGCTTTCTTT; CDR3 protein: CASSFITVNTEAFF
V gene: TRBV4-1; J gene: TRBJ1-4; D gene: TRBD1; CDR3 length: 16; clone size: .; CDR3 DNA: TGCGCCAGCAGCCAAGCCCCCGGGACAGAGGATGAAAAACTGTTTTTT; CDR3 protein: CASSQAPGTEDEKLFF
V gene: TRBV7-9; J gene: TRBJ1-2; D gene: .; CDR3 length: 12; clone size: .; CDR3 DNA: TGTTCCAGCAGCCGGGACATAGGTGGCTACACCTTC; CDR3 protein: CSSSRDIGGYTF
V gene: TRBV11-3; J gene: TRBJ2-5; D gene: .; CDR3 length: 15; clone size: few; CDR3 DNA: TGTGCCAGCAGCATAAGGGGCGCGGGACAAGAGACCCAGTACTTC; CDR3 protein: CASSIRGAGQETQYF
V gene: TRBV6-5; J gene: TRBJ2-7; D gene: TRBD1; CDR3 length: 16; clone size: .; CDR3 DNA: TGTGCCAGCAGTTTAGGGGGACAGGGGGCTTCCTACGAGCAGTACTTC; CDR3 protein: CASSLGGQGASYEQYF
V gene: TRBV4-2; J gene: TRBJ2-7; D gene: .; CDR3 length: 15; clone size: .; CDR3 DNA: TGTGCCAGCAGAGACTACACTGCTTACTCCTACGAGCAGTACTTC; CDR3 protein: CASRDYTAYSYEQYF
V gene: TRBV5-8; J gene: TRBJ1-2; D gene: .; CDR3 length: 13; clone size: .; CDR3 DNA: TGTGCCAGCACGAAATTCGGGGACTATGGCTACACCTTC; CDR3 protein: CASTKFGDYGYTF
V gene: TRBV11-2; J gene: TRBJ1-6; D gene: .; CDR3 length: 15; clone size: .; CDR3 DNA: TGTGCCAGCAGCTTAGATGTGGGGGGGAATTCACCCCTCCACTTT; CDR3 protein: CASSLDVGGNSPLHF
V gene: TRBV6-1; J gene: TRBJ2-7; D gene: .; CDR3 length: 11; clone size: .; CDR3 DNA: TGTGCCAGCAAATGGGCTTACGAGCAGTACTTC; CDR3 protein: CASKWAYEQYF
V gene: TRBV4-2; J gene: TRBJ2-2; D gene: .; CDR3 length: 15; clone size: .; CDR3 DNA: TGTGCCAGCAGCCGAACGCTAGGGGGCACCGGGGAGCTGTTTTTT; CDR3 protein: CASSRTLGGTGELFF